This T cell receptor beta chain was sequenced in a study of early stage breast cancer tumors. As for the study in general: ER+/PR+/HER2- status applied to about 70% of the 16 invasive breast tumors. Roughly 8 ER+/PR+/HER2- tumors were invasive ductal; four were invasive lobular. Study-wide results and caveats: Compared with adjacent normal breast, tumors showed about 2.5-fold denser, more clonal T cells. Most shared enriched TCRB sequences were commonly generated ones.

A note on this clone: Antigen specificity is unknown.

J lost 8 bases, V lost 1 base, and 0 bases had no gene match. The CDR3 is made up of 13 amino acids. Germline CDR1 reads SGHAT; CDR2 reads FQNNGV. Assay used: immunoSEQ multiplex PCR; TCRdb lists only in-frame clones, some missing. The sample lists around 9,000 clones, over 70% occurring once. The sample consisted of normal breast tissue next to the tumor. The sequence derives from a person in their 60s with breast cancer. V usage is TRBV11-2 and J usage is TRBJ2-1, with 9 bases matching TRBD1. The CDR3 protein is CASSLGQGDEQFF. The DNA of the CDR3 is TGTGCCAGCAGCTTAGGACAGGGGGATGAGCAGTTCTTC.